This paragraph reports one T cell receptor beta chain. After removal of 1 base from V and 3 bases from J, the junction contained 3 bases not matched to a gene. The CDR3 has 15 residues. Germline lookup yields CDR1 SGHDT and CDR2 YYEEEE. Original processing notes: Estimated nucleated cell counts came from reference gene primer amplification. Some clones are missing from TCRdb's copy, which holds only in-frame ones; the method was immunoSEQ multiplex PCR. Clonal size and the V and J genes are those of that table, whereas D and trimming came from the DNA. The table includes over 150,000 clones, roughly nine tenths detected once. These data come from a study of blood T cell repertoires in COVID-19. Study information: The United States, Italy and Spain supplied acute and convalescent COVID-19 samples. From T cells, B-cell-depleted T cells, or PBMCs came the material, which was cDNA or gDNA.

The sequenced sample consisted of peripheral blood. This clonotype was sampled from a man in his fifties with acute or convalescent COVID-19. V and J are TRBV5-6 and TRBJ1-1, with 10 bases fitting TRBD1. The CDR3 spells CASSLTTGGYTEAFF. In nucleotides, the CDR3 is TGTGCCAGCAGCTTGACGACAGGGGGCTACACTGAAGCTTTCTTT.